The clone carrying this T cell receptor (beta chain) has just one count. This sample was included in a study of blood T cell repertoires in COVID-19. Clones were sequenced by immunoSEQ multiplex PCR, and TCRdb holds only the in-frame ones, with some missing. The data hold 110,000 to 150,000 clones, with roughly 79% observed a single time. Germline V gene sequence: CDR1 SGHDT, CDR2 YYEEEE. After removal of 4 bases from V and 6 bases from J, the junction contained 4 bases not matched to a gene. This CDR3 has 13 amino acids. V usage is TRBV5-6 and J usage is TRBJ2-1, with 7 nucleotides matching TRBD1. Specimen: peripheral blood. This sequence was found in a middle-aged man with active or convalescent COVID-19. The CDR3 protein is CASSIGTVNEQFF. CDR3 bases: TGTGCCAGCAGCATCGGGACAGTCAATGAGCAGTTCTTC.